What follows describes a single T cell receptor beta chain. Its specificity is unknown. The V segment lost 1 base and the J segment 0 bases; nucleotides outside the gene matches: 5. Germline V gene data show CDR1 as SNHLY and CDR2 as FYNNEI. The CDR3 loop spans 16 amino acids. Repertoires were generated with immunoSEQ multiplex PCR, while TCRdb's copy carries only in-frame clones and drops some. The sample has roughly 200,000 clones, 90% to 95% seen once. The sample comes from a study of T cell responses to AZD1222 COVID-19 vaccine. Study-level points and caveats: When two AZD1222 doses had been given, Spike-specific TCR breadth and depth rose. There were mostly white British donors and more females than males, and clonal diversity was possibly underestimated. Repertoires were sampled only after the peak T cell response.

The chain joins TRBV2 to TRBJ2-7; 8 bases fit TRBD2. This TCR was recovered from an adult who received the AZD1222 COVID-19 vaccine. The sequencing used peripheral blood, collected 28 days after the second AZD1222 dose. CDR3 in DNA: TGTGCCAGCAGTGAAGACCGCGGGAGGCCCTCCTACGAGCAGTACTTC. Translated, it gives CASSEDRGRPSYEQYF.